Shown below are 21 T cell receptor beta chains from a single sample sequenced in a study of blood T cell repertoires in COVID-19. Method: immunoSEQ multiplex PCR; TCRdb's copy keeps in-frame clones and lacks some. This sample has roughly 110,000 clones, with 76% found just once. What was sequenced was peripheral blood. The receptors originated from a man older than 75 with COVID-19, enrolled during active disease.

J is TRBJ1-6 and V is TRBV27, with a tentative D call TRBD1 (6 bases). The CDR3 consists of 16 residues. In germline, CDR1 is MNHEY, CDR2 SMNVEV (reference sequence). With 3 bases removed from V and 6 bases from J, the gap between germline ends came to 15 bases. In DNA form, the CDR3 reads TGTGCCAGCAGTTTTTTGGGGCAGGGGAGTAATTCACCCCTCCACTTT. It yields the protein CASSFLGQGSNSPLHF.

The rearrangement joins TRBV7-2 to TRBJ1-6, with TRBD1 identical over 8 bases. CDR1 SGHTA and CDR2 FQGNSA come from the germline V gene. The junction had 8 bases not matched to a gene; V was cut back by 1 base and J by 9 bases. This CDR3 has 16 amino acids. CDR3 region: CASSLVSTGTGSPLHF. The CDR3 coding sequence is TGTGCCAGCAGCTTAGTTTCGACAGGGACAGGTTCACCCCTCCACTTT. Filled out from reference TRBV7-2 and TRBJ1-6, the complete variable domain reads GAGVSQSPSNKVTEKGKDVELRCDPISGHTALYWYRQSLGQGLEFLIYFQGNSAPDKSGLPSDRFSAERTGGSVSTLTIQRTQQEDSAVYLCASSLVSTGTGSPLHFGNGTRLTVT.

The gene calls are TRBV28 and TRBJ2-1; TRBD2 agrees at 14 bases. The CDR3 totals 15 residues. Trimming cost V 2 bases and J 9 bases; bases outside gene matches: 3. The germline gives CDR1 MDHEN, CDR2 SYDVKM. CDR3 coding DNA: TGTGCCAGCAGTTTACGGACTAGCGGGAGGAGTGAGCAGTTCTTC. Amino acid sequence: CASSLRTSGRSEQFF.

J is TRBJ1-1 and V is TRBV12-3 or TRBV12-4; TRBD1 aligns across 8 bases. The CDR3 covers 13 residues. J gave up 11 bases and V 5 bases, and 10 bases lay outside the gene matches. CDR3 loop: CASSAWTGMTAFF. CDR3 sequence (DNA): TGTGCCAGCAGTGCCTGGACAGGGATGACGGCTTTCTTT.

This sequence joins TRBV18 and TRBJ2-2; TRBD1 agrees at 7 bases. Germline trimming cut 3 bases from V and 5 bases from J; bases unmatched to any gene: 12. This CDR3 is 17 amino acids long. In germline, CDR1 is KGHSH, CDR2 LQKENI. CDR3 amino acids: CASSPQETGARTGELFF. CDR3 coding DNA: TGTGCCAGCTCACCTCAGGAAACAGGGGCGCGTACCGGGGAGCTGTTTTTT.

The chain couples TRBV5-5 to TRBJ2-7; D not resolved. The germline gives CDR1 SGHKS, CDR2 YYEKEE (reference sequence). This CDR3 region has 13 residues. Trimming cost V 3 bases and J 4 bases, with 11 bases left between them. As DNA, the CDR3 is TGTGCCAGCAGCTCTAAGACAATGTACGAGCAGTACTTC. It translates to CASSSKTMYEQYF.

The V and J genes are TRBV7-9 and TRBJ2-1; D not certain. This CDR3 has 11 residues. Trimming left V 7 bases short and J 5 bases short, with 6 bases between. The germline V gene encodes CDR1 SEHNR and CDR2 FQNEAQ (reference sequence). CDR3 DNA sequence: TGTGCCAGCACCCGGGACAATGAGCAGTTCTTC. Translated: CASTRDNEQFF. Full variable domain (missing parts from reference TRBV7-9 and TRBJ2-1): DTGVSQNPRHKITKRGQNVTFRCDPISEHNRLYWYRQTLGQGPEFLTYFQNEAQLEKSRLLSDRFSAERPKGSFSTLEIQRTEQGDSAMYLCASTRDNEQFFGPGTRLTVL.

Written as DNA, the CDR3 is TGTGCCAGCTGGCAGTTTGGGAACACTGAAGCTTTCTTT. This codes for CASWQFGNTEAFF. The chain joins TRBV3-1 (or the pseudogene TRBV3-2) to TRBJ1-1; D gene unclear. The V end was cut by 8 bases, the J end by 1 base, with 11 bases between. The CDR3 loop spans 13 amino acids. Germline CDR1 and CDR2: LGHDT and YNNKEL (reference sequence).

CDR3 nucleotides: TGTGCCATCAGTGGACCCCGACAGGGAAACTATGGCTACACCTTC. Protein: CAISGPRQGNYGYTF. This chain joins TRBV10-3 and TRBJ1-2; 7 bases are shared with TRBD1. The CDR3 is 15 residues long. Trimming at V came to 4 bases and at J to 2 bases, leaving 7 bases not matched to a gene. CDR1 and CDR2 from the germline V gene are ENHRY and SYGVKD.

This clone appeared once. The same CDR3 is also encoded by other DNA sequences in this sample. The V call is TRBV30, the J call TRBJ2-7; 7 positions agree with TRBD1. This CDR3 region has 13 residues. CDR1 is GTSNPN and CDR2 is SVGIG in the germline V gene (reference sequence). V lost 2 bases, J lost 2 bases, and 3 bases stayed unmatched. CDR3 DNA: TGTGCCTGGAGTCGACAGGGAACCTACGAGCAGTACTTC. Its protein is CAWSRQGTYEQYF.

The chain links TRBV21-1 to TRBJ1-6. TRBV21-1 has pseudogene status. The CDR3 covers 16 residues. CDR3: CASSKARARSNSPLHF. The CDR3 DNA is TGTGCCAGCAGCAAAGCGAGGGCTCGGAGTAATTCACCCCTCCACTTT.

The chain links TRBV4-3 to TRBJ2-7; 12 bases map to TRBD2. V was pared by 1 base and J by 2 bases, with 0 bases of the junction left unmatched. The length of the CDR3 is 15 residues. CDR1 and CDR2 from the germline V gene are LGHNA and YSLEER. The CDR3 here is CASSQGLAGAYEQYF. The DNA of the CDR3 is TGCGCCAGCAGCCAAGGACTAGCGGGAGCCTACGAGCAGTACTTC.

This clone was recorded only once. This chain uses TRBV6-5 with TRBJ1-2; 8 bases line up with TRBD1. This CDR3 is built from 15 residues. Germline values: CDR1 MNHEY, CDR2 SVGAGI. V lost 2 bases and J lost 6; bases outside the gene matches: 8. CDR3 protein: CASSYTGTGIHGYTF. CDR3 DNA: TGTGCCAGCAGTTACACCGGGACAGGCATACATGGCTACACCTTC.

The chain links TRBV4-1 to TRBJ2-1; the D is unclear. The CDR3 runs to 16 residues. Germline values: CDR1 MGHRA, CDR2 YSYEKL. The V and J ends lost 0 bases and 0 bases respectively, with 9 bases between them. The CDR3 loop is CASSQEAPSSYNEQFF. In DNA form, the CDR3 reads TGCGCCAGCAGCCAAGAAGCGCCCAGCTCCTACAATGAGCAGTTCTTC.

The chain carries TRBV24-1 and TRBJ2-3; no firm D call. Trimming took 6 bases from V and 2 from J, leaving 8 bases between them. Germline values: CDR1 KGHDR, CDR2 SFDVKD. The CDR3 loop spans 13 amino acids. DNA for the CDR3: TGTGCCACCAGTCTCGAGTCCACAGATACGCAGTATTTT. Its protein product is CATSLESTDTQYF.

In its sample, this clone was seen once. V is TRBV7-9 and J is TRBJ2-5, with 7 bases fitting TRBD1. Looked up from germline, CDR1 is SEHNR and CDR2 is FQNEAQ (reference sequence). CDR3 length: 14 amino acids. V was clipped by 2 bases and J by 4 bases; unmatched bases: 4. The CDR3 DNA reads as TGTGCCAGCAGCTTAAGTCCAGGGGGAGAGACCCAGTACTTC. It specifies CASSLSPGGETQYF. The full variable domain, with the rest looked up from reference TRBV7-9 and TRBJ2-5, is DTGVSQNPRHKITKRGQNVTFRCDPISEHNRLYWYRQTLGQGPEFLTYFQNEAQLEKSRLLSDRFSAERPKGSFSTLEIQRTEQGDSAMYLCASSLSPGGETQYFGPGTRLLVL.

The V gene is TRBV5-1, the J gene TRBJ2-6, with 7 bases that match TRBD1. Trimming at V came to 3 bases and at J to 1 base, leaving 10 bases not matched to a gene. The CDR3 sequence is 18 residues long. Germline V CDR1 and CDR2: SGHRS, YFSETQ. Here the CDR3 reads CASSSQGVLASGANVLTF. DNA for the CDR3: TGCGCCAGCAGCTCCCAGGGGGTGCTTGCTTCTGGGGCCAACGTCCTGACTTTC.

CDR3 region: CASSPFFGQYEQYF. CDR3 in DNA: TGTGCCAGCAGCCCCTTCTTCGGACAGTACGAGCAGTACTTC. The chain recombines TRBV6-5 with TRBJ2-7, with D perhaps matching TRBD1 (6 bases). The germline V gene encodes CDR1 MNHEY and CDR2 SVGAGI. Trimming shortened V by 6 bases and J by 4 bases, and 16 bases separated the two germline ends. CDR3 length: 14 residues.

The CDR3 DNA sequence: TGTGCCAGCAGCCCAACGGTCGGGACAGAGAACACTGAAGCTTTCTTT. Its translation is CASSPTVGTENTEAFF. The rearrangement links TRBV28 to TRBJ1-1, with 7 bases lining up with TRBD1. After removal of 6 bases from V and 1 base from J, the junction contained 11 bases not matched to a gene. Germline V gene sequence: CDR1 MDHEN, CDR2 SYDVKM. CDR3 size: 16 residues.

The chain links TRBV5-1 to TRBJ2-2; 7 nucleotides align to TRBD2. The V segment lost 1 base and the J segment 5 bases; nucleotides outside the gene matches: 5. The CDR3 sequence is 15 residues long. Germline values: CDR1 SGHRS, CDR2 YFSETQ. CDR3 DNA sequence: TGCGCCAGCAGCTTGTTTGGACTAGGGACCGGGGAGCTGTTTTTT. Protein: CASSLFGLGTGELFF.

The rearrangement joins TRBV7-3 to TRBJ2-1; 11 bases map to TRBD2. The CDR3 covers 16 residues. The V gene's germline CDR1 is SGHTA and CDR2 FQGTGA. V was pared by 4 bases and J by 8 bases, with 10 bases of the junction left unmatched. CDR3: CASSSAGTSGFDEQFF. The CDR3, as DNA: TGTGCCAGCAGCTCCGCCGGGACTAGCGGCTTCGATGAGCAGTTCTTC.